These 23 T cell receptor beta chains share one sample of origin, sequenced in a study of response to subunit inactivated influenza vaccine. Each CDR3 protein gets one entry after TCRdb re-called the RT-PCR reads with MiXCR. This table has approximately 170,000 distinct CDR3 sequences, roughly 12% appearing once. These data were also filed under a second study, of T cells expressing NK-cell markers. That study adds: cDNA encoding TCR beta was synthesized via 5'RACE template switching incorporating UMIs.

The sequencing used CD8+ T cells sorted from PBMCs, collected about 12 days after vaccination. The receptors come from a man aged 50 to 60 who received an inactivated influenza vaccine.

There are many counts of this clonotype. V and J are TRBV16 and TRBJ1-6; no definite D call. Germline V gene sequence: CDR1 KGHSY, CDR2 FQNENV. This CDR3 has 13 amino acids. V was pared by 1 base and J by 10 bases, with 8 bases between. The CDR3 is CASSQFPGSPLHF. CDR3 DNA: TGTGCCAGCAGCCAATTTCCAGGATCACCCCTCCACTTT.

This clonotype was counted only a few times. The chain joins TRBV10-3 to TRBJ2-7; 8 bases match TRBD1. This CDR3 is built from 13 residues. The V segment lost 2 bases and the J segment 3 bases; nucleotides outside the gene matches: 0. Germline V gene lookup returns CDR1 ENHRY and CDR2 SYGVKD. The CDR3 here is CAISEGQGYEQYF. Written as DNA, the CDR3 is TGTGCCATCAGTGAGGGACAGGGCTACGAGCAGTACTTC.

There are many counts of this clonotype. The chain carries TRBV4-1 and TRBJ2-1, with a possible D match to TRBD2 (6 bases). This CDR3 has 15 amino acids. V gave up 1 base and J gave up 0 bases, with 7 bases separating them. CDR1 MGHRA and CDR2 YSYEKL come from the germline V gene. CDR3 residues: CASSQVGSSYNEQFF. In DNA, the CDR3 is TGCGCCAGCAGCCAAGTCGGGAGCTCCTACAATGAGCAGTTCTTC.

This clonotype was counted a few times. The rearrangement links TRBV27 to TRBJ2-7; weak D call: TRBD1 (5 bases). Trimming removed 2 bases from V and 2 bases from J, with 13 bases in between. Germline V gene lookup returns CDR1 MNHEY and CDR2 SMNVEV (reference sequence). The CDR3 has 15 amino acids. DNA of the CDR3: TGTGCCAGCAGTTTAACGGCAGGGCCTACCTACGAGCAGTACTTC. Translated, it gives CASSLTAGPTYEQYF.

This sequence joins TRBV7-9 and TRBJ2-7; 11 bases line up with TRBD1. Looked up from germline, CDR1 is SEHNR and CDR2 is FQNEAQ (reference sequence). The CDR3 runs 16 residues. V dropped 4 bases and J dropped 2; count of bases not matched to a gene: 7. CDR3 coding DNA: TGTGCCAGCAGCTCCCTCAAGGGACAGGGGGCCTACGAGCAGTACTTC. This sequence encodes CASSSLKGQGAYEQYF.

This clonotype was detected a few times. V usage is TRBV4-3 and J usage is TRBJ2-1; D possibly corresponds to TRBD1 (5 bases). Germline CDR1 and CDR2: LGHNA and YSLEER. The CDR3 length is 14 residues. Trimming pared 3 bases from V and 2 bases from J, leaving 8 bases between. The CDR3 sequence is CASSQVGAYNEQFF. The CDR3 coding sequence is TGCGCCAGCAGCCAGGTAGGGGCCTACAATGAGCAGTTCTTC.

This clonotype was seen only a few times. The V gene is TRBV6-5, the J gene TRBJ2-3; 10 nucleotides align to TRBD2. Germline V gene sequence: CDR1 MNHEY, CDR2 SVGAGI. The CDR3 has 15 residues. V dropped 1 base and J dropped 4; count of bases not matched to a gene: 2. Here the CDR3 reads CASSYLAGGADTQYF. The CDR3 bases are TGTGCCAGCAGTTACTTAGCGGGAGGAGCAGATACGCAGTATTTT.

In DNA form, the CDR3 reads TGCGCCAGCAGCCAGCTTGGGGGTGGGTCCTACGAGCAGTACTTC. It is translated as CASSQLGGGSYEQYF. The gene calls are TRBV4-3 and TRBJ2-7; D might be TRBD1 or TRBD2, each matching 5 bases. CDR1 is LGHNA, CDR2 YSLEER, per germline. This CDR3 has 15 amino acids. V was clipped by 3 bases and J by 1 base, with 13 bases between them.

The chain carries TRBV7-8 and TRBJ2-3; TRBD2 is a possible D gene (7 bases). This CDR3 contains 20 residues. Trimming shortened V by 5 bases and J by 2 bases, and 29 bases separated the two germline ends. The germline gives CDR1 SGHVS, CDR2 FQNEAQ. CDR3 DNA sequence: TGTGCCAGCAGCATCTTAGGGGACCGGGAGAGGGGGGGGCCCACAGATACGCAGTATTTT. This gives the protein CASSILGDRERGGPTDTQYF. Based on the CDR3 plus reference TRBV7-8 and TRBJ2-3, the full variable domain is GAGVSQSPRYKVAKRGQDVALRCDPISGHVSLFWYQQALGQGPEFLTYFQNEAQLDKSGLPSDRFFAERPEGSVSTLKIQRTQQEDSAVYLCASSILGDRERGGPTDTQYFGPGTRLTVL.

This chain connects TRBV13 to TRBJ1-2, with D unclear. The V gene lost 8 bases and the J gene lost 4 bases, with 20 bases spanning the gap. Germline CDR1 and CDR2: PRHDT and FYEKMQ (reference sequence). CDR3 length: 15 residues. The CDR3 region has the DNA TGTGCCAGCGGCGCTTATCTAGAGGGCAGCTATGGCTACACCTTC. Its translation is CASGAYLEGSYGYTF.

The CDR3 is CASRDGGTDNEQFF. The DNA of the CDR3 is TGTGCCAGCAGGGACGGCGGGACGGACAATGAGCAGTTCTTC. The chain recombines TRBV2 with TRBJ2-1, with D maybe TRBD2 (6 bases). The CDR3 extends over 14 amino acids. Germline CDR1 SNHLY, CDR2 FYNNEI. Trimming took 6 bases from V and 5 from J, leaving 14 bases between them.

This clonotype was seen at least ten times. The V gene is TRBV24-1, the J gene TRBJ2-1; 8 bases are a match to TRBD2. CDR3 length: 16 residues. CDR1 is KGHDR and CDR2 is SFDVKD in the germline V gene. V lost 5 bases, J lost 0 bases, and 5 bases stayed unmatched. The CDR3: CATSAHGGGSYNEQFF. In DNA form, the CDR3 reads TGTGCCACCAGTGCTCACGGGGGGGGCTCCTACAATGAGCAGTTCTTC.

CDR3 coding DNA: TGTGCCACCCCTAGGTGGGGACAGGGCGACACCGGGGAGCTGTTTTTT. It translates to CATPRWGQGDTGELFF. V and J are TRBV6-1 and TRBJ2-2; 9 bases are shared with TRBD1. Trimming cost V 10 bases and J 3 bases; bases outside gene matches: 12. The germline V gene has CDR1 MNHNS and CDR2 SASEGT. The CDR3 spans 16 residues.

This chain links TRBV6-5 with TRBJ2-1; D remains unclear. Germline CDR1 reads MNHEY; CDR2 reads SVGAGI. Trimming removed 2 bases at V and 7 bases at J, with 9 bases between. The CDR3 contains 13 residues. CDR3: CASSYSLLNEQFF. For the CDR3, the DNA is TGTGCCAGCAGTTACAGTCTCTTAAATGAGCAGTTCTTC.

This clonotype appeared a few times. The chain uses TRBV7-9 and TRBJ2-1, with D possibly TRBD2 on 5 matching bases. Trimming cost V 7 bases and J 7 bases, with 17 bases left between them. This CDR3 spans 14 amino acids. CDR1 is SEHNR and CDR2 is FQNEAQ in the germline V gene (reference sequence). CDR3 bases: TGTGCCAGCAACATCCCGGAGAGGGCGAATGAGCAGTTCTTC. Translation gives CASNIPERANEQFF. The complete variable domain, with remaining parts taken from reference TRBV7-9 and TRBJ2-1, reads DTGVSQNPRHKITKRGQNVTFRCDPISEHNRLYWYRQTLGQGPEFLTYFQNEAQLEKSRLLSDRFSAERPKGSFSTLEIQRTEQGDSAMYLCASNIPERANEQFFGPGTRLTVL.

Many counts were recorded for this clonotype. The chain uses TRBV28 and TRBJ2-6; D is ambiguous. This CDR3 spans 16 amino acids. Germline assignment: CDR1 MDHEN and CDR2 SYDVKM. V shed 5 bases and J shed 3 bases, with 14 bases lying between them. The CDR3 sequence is CASSPGDWVGANVLTF. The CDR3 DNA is TGTGCCAGCAGTCCGGGTGATTGGGTTGGGGCCAACGTCCTGACTTTC.

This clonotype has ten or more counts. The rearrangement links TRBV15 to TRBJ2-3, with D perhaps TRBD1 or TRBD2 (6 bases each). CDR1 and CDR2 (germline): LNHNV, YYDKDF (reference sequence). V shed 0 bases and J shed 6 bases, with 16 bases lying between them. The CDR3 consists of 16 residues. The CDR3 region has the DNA TGTGCCACCAGCAGAGATTCTCTGGGGGGCGGGGATACGCAGTATTTT. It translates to CATSRDSLGGGDTQYF.

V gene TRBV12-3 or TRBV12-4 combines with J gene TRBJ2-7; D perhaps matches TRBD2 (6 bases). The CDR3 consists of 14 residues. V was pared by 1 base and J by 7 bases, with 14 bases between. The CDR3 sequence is CASSLEGLGGEQYF. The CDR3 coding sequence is TGTGCCAGCAGTTTAGAGGGACTGGGTGGGGAGCAGTACTTC.

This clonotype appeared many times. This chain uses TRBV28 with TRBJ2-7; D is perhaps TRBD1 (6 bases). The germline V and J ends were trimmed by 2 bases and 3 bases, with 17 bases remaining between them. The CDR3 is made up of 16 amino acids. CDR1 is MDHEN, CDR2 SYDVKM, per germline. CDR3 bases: TGTGCCAGCAGTTTAGACCTGACAAGGGGGAGCTACGAGCAGTACTTC. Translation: CASSLDLTRGSYEQYF.

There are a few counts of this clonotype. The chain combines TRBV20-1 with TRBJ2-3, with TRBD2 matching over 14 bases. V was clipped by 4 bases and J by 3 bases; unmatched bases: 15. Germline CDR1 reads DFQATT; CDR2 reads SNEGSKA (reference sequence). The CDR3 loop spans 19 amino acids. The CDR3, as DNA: TGCAGTGCTAACACCGGTTTGGGACTAGCGGGAGAAGAGACAGATACGCAGTATTTT. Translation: CSANTGLGLAGEETDTQYF.

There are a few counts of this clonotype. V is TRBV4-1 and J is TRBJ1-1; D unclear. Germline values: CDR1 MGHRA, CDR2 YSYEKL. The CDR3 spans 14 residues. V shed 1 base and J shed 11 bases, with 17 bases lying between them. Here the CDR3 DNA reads TGCGCCAGCAGCCAAGTTGTAGGAGCTTCAGAGGCTTTCTTT. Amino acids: CASSQVVGASEAFF.

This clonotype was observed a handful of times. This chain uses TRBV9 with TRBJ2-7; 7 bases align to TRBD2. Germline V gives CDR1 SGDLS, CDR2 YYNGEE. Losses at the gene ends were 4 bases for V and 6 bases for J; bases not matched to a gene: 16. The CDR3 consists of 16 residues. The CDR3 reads CASSPSWDYPKGEQYF. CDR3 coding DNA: TGTGCCAGCAGCCCCTCCTGGGACTATCCCAAGGGCGAGCAGTACTTC.

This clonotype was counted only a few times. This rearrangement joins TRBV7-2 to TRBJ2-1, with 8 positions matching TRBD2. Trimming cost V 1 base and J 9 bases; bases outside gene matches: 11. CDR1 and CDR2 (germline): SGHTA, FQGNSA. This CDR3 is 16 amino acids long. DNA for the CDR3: TGTGCCAGCAGCTTAGAAGGGAAAGCGGGAGCTAGTGAGCAGTTCTTC. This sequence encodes CASSLEGKAGASEQFF.